Detailed here is one TCR beta chain. This specimen comes from a study of blood T cell repertoires in COVID-19. Study background: Material from acute and convalescent COVID-19 was sourced from the United States, Italy and Spain.

This CDR3 has 12 residues. V dropped 8 bases and J dropped 7 bases, with 13 bases sitting between them. Germline values: CDR1 SNHLY, CDR2 FYNNEI. Per the study methods: Estimated nucleated cell counts came from reference gene primer amplification. Generated by immunoSEQ multiplex PCR, the TCRdb table keeps only in-frame clones and is missing some. V and J calls and clone size are given by that table; D and trimming were obtained from the DNA. In the table there are tens of thousands of clones, 88% of which are singletons. Material for sequencing was peripheral blood. The rearrangement links TRBV2 to TRBJ2-3; TRBD2 is a possible D gene (5 bases). This TCR derives from a human donor in a cohort sampled during active COVID-19. DNA of the CDR3: TGTGCCAGCGCCCCCACTAGTTATACGCAGTATTTT. Translating gives CASAPTSYTQYF. Full variable domain (remainder filled in from reference TRBV2 and TRBJ2-3): EPEVTQTPSHQVTQMGQEVILRCVPISNHLYFYWYRQILGQKVEFLVSFYNNEISEKSEIFDDQFSVERPDGSNFTLKIRSTKLEDSAMYFCASAPTSYTQYFGPGTRLTVL.